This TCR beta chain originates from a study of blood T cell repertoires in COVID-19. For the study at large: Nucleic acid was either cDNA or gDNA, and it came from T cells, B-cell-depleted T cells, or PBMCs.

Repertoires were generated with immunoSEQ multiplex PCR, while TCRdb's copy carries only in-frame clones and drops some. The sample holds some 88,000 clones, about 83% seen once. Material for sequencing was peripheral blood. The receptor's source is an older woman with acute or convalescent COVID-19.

This CDR3 reads CASSPPVSYGYTF. The CDR3 nucleotides read TGTGCCAGCTCACCACCTGTCTCCTATGGCTACACCTTC. The gene calls are TRBV18 and TRBJ1-2; D unresolved. Germline CDR1 reads KGHSH; CDR2 reads LQKENI. The CDR3 is made up of 13 amino acids. The V end was cut by 0 bases, the J end by 4 bases, with 6 bases between. Variable domain in full (rest from reference TRBV18 and TRBJ1-2): NAGVMQNPRHLVRRRGQEARLRCSPMKGHSHVYWYRQLPEEGLKFMVYLQKENIIDESGMPKERFSAEFPKEGPSILRIQQVVRGDSAAYFCASSPPVSYGYTFGSGTRLTVV.